The 15 T cell receptor beta chains in this list originate from one sample, sequenced in a study of vaccination and CD4 T cells after COVID-19. Stated treatment: roughly nine-day PBMC culture with coronavirus spike peptide pools or control peptides (ViraFEST assay). CD4+ T cells that came from the unexposed donor were collected before the COVID-19 pandemic (2011-2018). These TCRs are of unknown antigen specificity. The Oncomine TCR Beta short-read assay was applied to DNA of cultured CD4+ T cells. TCRdb re-derived calls from the PCR reads in MiXCR, one entry per CDR3 protein. The sample lists around 7,000 distinct CDR3 sequences; about 36% were seen once. Sequenced material: CD4+ T cells from blood, cultured in vitro. These receptors originate from a human donor in good health.

V usage is TRBV7-9 and J usage is TRBJ1-1, with D uncertain. V lost 1 base to trimming and J lost 3 bases, with 6 bases between them. CDR3 length: 13 residues. Germline V gene data show CDR1 as SEHNR and CDR2 as FQNEAQ (reference sequence). CDR3 coding DNA: TGTGCCAGCAGCTTAGATCGAGACACTGAAGCTTTCTTT. Amino acid sequence: CASSLDRDTEAFF. The full variable domain, in which reference TRBV7-9 and TRBJ1-1 provide the parts outside the CDR3, is DTGVSQNPRHKITKRGQNVTFRCDPISEHNRLYWYRQTLGQGPEFLTYFQNEAQLEKSRLLSDRFSAERPKGSFSTLEIQRTEQGDSAMYLCASSLDRDTEAFFGQGTRLTVV.

The V call is TRBV5-6, the J call TRBJ1-2; 7 bases line up with TRBD1. V shed 4 bases and J 5 bases; nucleotides not matched to a gene: 5. Germline CDR1 and CDR2: SGHDT and YYEEEE. The CDR3 is 13 residues long. The CDR3 here is CASSTGTAYGYTF. CDR3 nucleotides: TGTGCCAGCAGCACCGGGACAGCGTATGGCTACACCTTC.

The chain employs TRBV20-1 and TRBJ2-3, with TRBD2 matching over 8 bases. The CDR3 has 18 amino acids. The germline V gene has CDR1 DFQATT and CDR2 SNEGSKA (reference sequence). J lost 2 bases, V lost 5 bases, and 18 bases had no gene match. The CDR3 spells CSAAGGSVRQSFTDTQYF. The CDR3 DNA reads TGCAGTGCTGCGGGGGGCTCCGTGAGACAGTCTTTCACAGATACGCAGTATTTT.

This clonotype was seen more than once but under ten times. V usage is TRBV6-2 or TRBV6-3 and J usage is TRBJ2-7; D unresolved. V was cut by 7 bases and J by 3 bases, with 16 bases left in between. The CDR3 covers 14 residues. Germline V gene data show CDR1 as MNHEY and CDR2 as SVGEGT. This CDR3 is CASTYPGPNYEQYF. The CDR3 region has the DNA TGTGCCAGCACCTACCCCGGGCCCAACTACGAGCAGTACTTC.

This clonotype was seen a handful of times. The V call is TRBV2, the J call TRBJ2-5; D unclear. Trimming cost V 3 bases and J 4 bases, with 6 bases left between them. Germline V CDR1 and CDR2: SNHLY, FYNNEI. The CDR3 contains 12 residues. CDR3 coding DNA: TGTGCCAGCAGTGAGGCGCCAGAGACCCAGTACTTC. It yields the protein CASSEAPETQYF.

The genes are TRBV20-1 and TRBJ1-2, with D possibly matching TRBD1 (5 bases). The CDR3 covers 13 residues. Trimming removed 6 bases from V and 7 bases from J, with 18 bases in between. CDR1 is DFQATT and CDR2 is SNEGSKA in the germline V gene (reference sequence). CDR3 protein: CSAPGPKKFGYTF. CDR3 nucleotide sequence: TGCAGTGCCCCGGGACCTAAAAAGTTTGGCTACACCTTC.

The chain uses TRBV9 and TRBJ1-2, with 10 bases identical to TRBD1. Germline V gene sequence: CDR1 SGDLS, CDR2 YYNGEE. The CDR3 contains 14 residues. The J segment lost 8 bases and the V segment lost 4 bases, leaving 8 bases of the junction unmatched. CDR3 sequence: CASSFPGQGNGYTF. The DNA of the CDR3 is TGTGCCAGCAGCTTCCCGGGACAGGGGAACGGCTACACCTTC.

In its sample, this clonotype ranks as medium-sized. The chain carries TRBV27 and TRBJ1-1, with 7 positions matching TRBD1. The J segment lost 9 bases and the V segment lost 4 bases, leaving 14 bases of the junction unmatched. The CDR3 sequence is 15 residues long. The germline V gene has CDR1 MNHEY and CDR2 SMNVEV (reference sequence). The DNA for the CDR3 is TGTGCCAGCAGTTCTCCCCTTAGGGGGCAGCAACAAGCTTTCTTT. The encoded protein is CASSSPLRGQQQAFF.

This chain links TRBV7-3 with TRBJ2-1; tentatively, D is TRBD2 (5 bases). The CDR3 length is 13 residues. The V and J ends lost 4 bases and 6 bases respectively, with 10 bases between them. Looked up from germline, CDR1 is SGHTA and CDR2 is FQGTGA. The CDR3 coding sequence is TGTGCCAGCAGCTCCGACTATGGCAATGAGCAGTTCTTC. Encoded protein: CASSSDYGNEQFF.

The chain joins TRBV7-9 to TRBJ1-1, with TRBD1 matching over 8 bases. V was clipped by 6 bases and J by 1 base; unmatched bases: 7. The CDR3 is made up of 15 amino acids. CDR1 is SEHNR, CDR2 FQNEAQ, per germline (reference sequence). CDR3: CASRPNRGENTEAFF. The CDR3 DNA is TGTGCCAGCAGACCTAACAGGGGGGAGAACACTGAAGCTTTCTTT.

This rearrangement joins TRBV6-1 to TRBJ1-1; D gene ambiguous. The germline gives CDR1 MNHNS, CDR2 SASEGT. The CDR3 has 11 residues. The V gene lost 6 bases and the J gene lost 13 bases, with 15 bases spanning the gap. CDR3 sequence (DNA): TGTGCCAGCAGAGATGGCCAAGCTCGTTTCTTT. Translating it yields CASRDGQARFF.

This clonotype was observed a few times. This rearrangement joins TRBV11-1 to TRBJ2-6; D ambiguous. The ends were cut back, 5 bases at V and 1 base at J, with 12 bases in the middle. CDR1 and CDR2 (germline): SGHAT, FQDESV (reference sequence). The CDR3 has 16 residues. The CDR3: CASSLQIMSGANVLTF. CDR3 DNA: TGTGCCAGCAGCCTACAAATAATGTCTGGGGCCAACGTCCTGACTTTC.

This chain connects TRBV19 to TRBJ2-7; D is possibly TRBD1 (5 bases). Per germline, CDR1 LNHDA and CDR2 SQIVND (reference sequence). The CDR3 contains 13 residues. Trimming left V 0 bases short and J 7 bases short, with 10 bases between. The CDR3: CASSIDPKGEQYF. CDR3 nucleotides: TGTGCCAGTAGTATAGATCCCAAGGGGGAGCAGTACTTC.

This clonotype appeared a few times. The chain is built from TRBV19 and TRBJ1-2; no clear D. The germline gives CDR1 LNHDA, CDR2 SQIVND (reference sequence). Trimming took off 4 bases at V and 4 bases at J, with 13 bases between the two ends. CDR3 length: 14 amino acids. The CDR3 loop reads CASSTPGNLYGYTF. CDR3 sequence (DNA): TGTGCCAGTAGTACCCCGGGTAACCTCTATGGCTACACCTTC. The full variable domain, completed using reference TRBV19 and TRBJ1-2, is DGGITQSPKYLFRKEGQNVTLSCEQNLNHDAMYWYRQDPGQGLRLIYYSQIVNDFQKGDIAEGYSVSREKKESFPLTVTSAQKNPTAFYLCASSTPGNLYGYTFGSGTRLTVV.

This chain uses TRBV7-7 with TRBJ2-5; the match to TRBD2 covers 15 bases. V was pared by 5 bases and J by 5 bases, with 9 bases of the junction left unmatched. This CDR3 is built from 17 residues. Germline V lookup: CDR1 SSHAT, CDR2 FNYEAQ (reference sequence). CDR3 protein: CASSPGLAGGPLETQYF. In DNA form, the CDR3 reads TGTGCCAGCAGCCCCGGACTAGCGGGGGGGCCTCTGGAGACCCAGTACTTC.